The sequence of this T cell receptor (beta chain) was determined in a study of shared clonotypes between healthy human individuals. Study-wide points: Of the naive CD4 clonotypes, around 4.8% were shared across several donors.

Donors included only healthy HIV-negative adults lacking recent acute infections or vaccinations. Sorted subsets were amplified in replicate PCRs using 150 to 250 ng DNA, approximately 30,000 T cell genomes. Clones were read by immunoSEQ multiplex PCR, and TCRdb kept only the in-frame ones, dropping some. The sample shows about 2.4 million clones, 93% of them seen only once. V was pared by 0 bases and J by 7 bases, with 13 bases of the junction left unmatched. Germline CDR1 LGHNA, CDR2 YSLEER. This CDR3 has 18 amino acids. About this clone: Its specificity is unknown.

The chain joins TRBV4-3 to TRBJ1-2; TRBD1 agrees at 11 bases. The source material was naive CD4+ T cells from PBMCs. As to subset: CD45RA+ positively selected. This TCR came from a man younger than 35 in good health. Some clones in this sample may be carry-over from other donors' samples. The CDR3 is CASSQDFRAGQGAGGYTF. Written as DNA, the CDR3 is TGCGCCAGCAGCCAAGATTTTCGGGCAGGACAGGGGGCGGGTGGCTACACCTTC.